The clone carrying this T cell receptor beta chain has ten or more counts. The antigen is not known. The CDR3 loop spans 16 amino acids. Trimming left V 7 bases short and J 3 bases short, with 22 bases between. The germline gives CDR1 SGHVS, CDR2 FNYEAQ. Documented time point: persistent/refractory GD, antithyroid drugs over 5 years with positive TRAb. The TCR library was made from RNA that had been extracted from PBMCs in TRIzol. Nine milliliters of peripheral blood were taken and placed in EDTA tubes. The data stem from a study of regulatory T cells in long-lasting Graves disease. About the study: Persistence in Graves' disease denoted antithyroid drug use beyond 5 years alongside positive TSH receptor antibodies.

Notes on the study in general: Accuracy was possibly reduced by small sample size. For persistent Graves' patients, TCR diversity was lower than for newly diagnosed ones.

To make TCR beta libraries, researchers used iRepertoire HTBI primers and Arm-PCR of CDR3 regions. TCRdb reprocessed the multiplex PCR reads with MiXCR, giving one entry per CDR3 protein. The data show hundreds of thousands of distinct CDR3 sequences, 21% seen once. This sequence joins TRBV7-6 and TRBJ2-7; D is perhaps TRBD2 (6 bases). The receptor was derived from a female donor with Graves disease. The input for sequencing was peripheral blood mononuclear cells (PBMCs), taken when the disease was refractory, from a patient treated with antithyroid drugs. For the CDR3, the DNA is TGTGCCAGCACCTCCCTTGGTAGGGAGGTCGACTACGAGCAGTACTTC. This gives the protein CASTSLGREVDYEQYF.